This T cell receptor beta chain comes out of a study of cytomegalovirus exposure and HLA in healthy donors. Use of 60 Vbeta and 13 Jbeta primers characterized the PCR. Sequencing used immunoSEQ multiplex PCR; TCRdb keeps in-frame clones, though not all of them. The sample includes some 160,000 clones, approximately 78% seen only once; the top ten take approximately 3.1%. The CDR3 loop spans 16 amino acids. Sequencing was performed on PBMCs. The source of this sequence is a woman aged 40 to 50 in good health and CMV-seronegative. The chain is built from TRBV21-1 and TRBJ1-1; TRBD1, the table's D call, was not compared with the DNA. TRBV21-1 is a pseudogene locus. In DNA form, the CDR3 reads TGTGCCAGCAGCAAGCGACAGGGACAGTTGAACACTGAAGCTTTCTTT. Protein product: CASSKRQGQLNTEAFF.